This T cell receptor beta chain came from a study of blood T cell repertoires in COVID-19. Study-wide background: Acute and convalescent COVID-19 specimens originated in the United States, Italy and Spain. T cells, B-cell-depleted T cells, or PBMCs provided the cDNA or gDNA that served as material.

CDR3 size: 17 residues. V gave up 5 bases and J gave up 0 bases; unmatched junction bases: 6. CDR1 and CDR2 (germline): SNHLY, FYNNEI. Per the study methods: Amplifying reference gene primers gave estimates of nucleated cell counts. Profiling relied on immunoSEQ multiplex PCR, and the TCRdb table lists in-frame clones only, not all of them. D and trimming come from the DNA, and the V and J calls and clone size come from that table. The sample has 130,000 to 150,000 clones, just under 90% seen once. This chain joins TRBV2 and TRBJ1-3; the match to TRBD1 covers 11 bases. The sample comprised peripheral blood. This TCR came from a woman in her forties with acute or convalescent COVID-19. The CDR3 DNA reads as TGTGCCAGCAGTCCAAGGACAGGGGGCTACTCTGGAAACACCATATATTTT. Residues: CASSPRTGGYSGNTIYF.